This entry lists 23 T cell receptor beta chains sequenced from one sample in a study of T-cell memory formation after mild COVID-19. TCRdb re-called the 5' RACE reads through MiXCR, storing one row per CDR3 protein. This sample carries 430,000 or so distinct CDR3 sequences, 20% to 30% of them seen once, and the ten largest clones take around an eighth. Sequenced: PBMCs or a T cell subset sorted from them (not recorded which). These receptors were taken from an adult woman who had mild COVID-19 (a few samples of this study predate the infection). Cell type and time point are not known.

Only one count was recorded for this clonotype. A junction end diverges from the germline sequence, so it may reflect a read error. The rearrangement uses TRBV2 and TRBJ1-1; D gene ambiguous. This CDR3 is built from 14 residues. Germline loops: CDR1 SNHLY, CDR2 FYNNEI. CDR3 sequence: CASREGKVDTEAFF. CDR3 nucleotides: TGTGCCAGCAGGGAAGGAAAGGTAGACACTGAAGCTTTCTTT.

This clonotype came up a few times. J is TRBJ1-1 and V is TRBV5-1, with 9 bases aligning to TRBD1. V shed 4 bases and J 7 bases; nucleotides not matched to a gene: 14. The CDR3 covers 16 residues. CDR1 SGHRS and CDR2 YFSETQ come from the germline V gene. The CDR3 coding sequence is TGCGCCAGCAGCCCTACCGGGACAGGGCAACAAGGTGAAGCTTTCTTT. This gives the protein CASSPTGTGQQGEAFF.

V gene TRBV11-2 combines with J gene TRBJ2-1; unclear D gene. CDR1 SGHAT and CDR2 FQNNGV come from the germline V gene. V was cut by 3 bases and J by 8 bases, with 11 bases left in between. The CDR3 is 13 residues long. Here the CDR3 reads CASSFSGFDEQFF. DNA for the CDR3: TGTGCCAGCAGCTTTAGTGGGTTCGATGAGCAGTTCTTC.

This clonotype has more than one count but fewer than ten. As DNA, the CDR3 is TGCAGCGTTGAAGATCCAACAGACGCGAACACCGGGGAGCTGTTTTTT. It translates to CSVEDPTDANTGELFF. The chain joins TRBV29-1 to TRBJ2-2; D remains unclear. Between the trimmed V and J ends, which lost 0 bases and 0 bases, there was a span of 11 bases. Germline CDR1 is SQVTM and CDR2 is ANQGSEA. There are 16 residues in the CDR3.

This clonotype was observed a few times. J is TRBJ1-1 and V is TRBV4-1, with a weak D call TRBD1 (5 bases). The CDR3 has 13 residues. V was trimmed by 0 bases and J by 5 bases, leaving 7 bases between them. Germline V gene sequence: CDR1 MGHRA, CDR2 YSYEKL. The CDR3 bases are TGCGCCAGCAGCCAAGATGGGGGAACTGAAGCTTTCTTT. It is translated as CASSQDGGTEAFF.

The chain recombines TRBV6-5 with TRBJ2-7; 9 bases map to TRBD2. J was trimmed by 0 bases and V by 8 bases; bases with no gene match: 11. CDR3 size: 16 residues. The V gene's germline CDR1 is MNHEY and CDR2 SVGAGI. In DNA, the CDR3 is TGTGCCAGCGGGATGACTAGCGGAAAGAGCTCCTACGAGCAGTACTTC. Protein sequence: CASGMTSGKSSYEQYF.

This clonotype turned up a few times. The rearrangement uses TRBV12-3 or TRBV12-4 and TRBJ2-1, with TRBD2 as a possible D gene (6 bases). The CDR3 has 14 residues. The V gene lost 2 bases and the J gene lost 4 bases, with 9 bases spanning the gap. The CDR3 DNA sequence: TGTGCCAGCAGTTTACTAGCGCAGTACAATGAGCAGTTCTTC. This sequence encodes CASSLLAQYNEQFF.

The chain recombines TRBV24-1 with TRBJ2-3; 14 bases fit TRBD2. Germline CDR1 and CDR2: KGHDR and SFDVKD. J lost 5 bases, V lost 3 bases, and 6 bases had no gene match. CDR3 length equals 17 residues. CDR3 nucleotides: TGTGCCACCAGTGATCCGGGACTAGCGGGGGCCGGAGATACGCAGTATTTT. As protein: CATSDPGLAGAGDTQYF.

This clonotype turned up a few times. The genes are TRBV27 and TRBJ2-3; 7 bases agree with TRBD2. CDR1 is MNHEY, CDR2 SMNVEV, per germline (reference sequence). The CDR3 runs 14 residues. V was clipped by 8 bases and J by 0 bases; unmatched bases: 5. The CDR3 protein is CASQSGGSTDTQYF. CDR3 nucleotides: TGTGCCAGCCAGTCGGGGGGTAGCACAGATACGCAGTATTTT.

This clonotype appeared a few times. J is TRBJ1-2 and V is TRBV7-9; D gene uncertain. CDR1 and CDR2 (germline): SEHNR, FQNEAQ (reference sequence). Trimming removed 2 bases at V and 3 bases at J, with 10 bases between. The CDR3 totals 14 residues. The CDR3 coding sequence is TGTGCCAGCAGCTTAAGGCAGGCGGACTATGGCTACACCTTC. It is translated as CASSLRQADYGYTF. Complete variable domain (other parts from reference TRBV7-9 and TRBJ1-2): DTGVSQNPRHKITKRGQNVTFRCDPISEHNRLYWYRQTLGQGPEFLTYFQNEAQLEKSRLLSDRFSAERPKGSFSTLEIQRTEQGDSAMYLCASSLRQADYGYTFGSGTRLTVV.

The chain links TRBV12-3 or TRBV12-4 to TRBJ2-2; no clear D gene. The V and J ends lost 2 bases and 2 bases respectively, with 15 bases between them. The CDR3 contains 17 residues. The CDR3 reads CASSLILPAINTGELFF. For the CDR3, the DNA is TGTGCCAGCAGTTTAATTCTCCCGGCGATTAACACCGGGGAGCTGTTTTTT.

This clonotype has only one observation. The chain combines TRBV7-9 with TRBJ2-1, with D perhaps being TRBD1 or TRBD2 (5 bases each). The germline V gene encodes CDR1 SEHNR and CDR2 FQNEAQ (reference sequence). The CDR3 is made up of 14 amino acids. V lost 5 bases and J lost 6, with 14 bases in between. CDR3 DNA: TGTGCCAGCAGCCCAAGGACACGGGGCAATGAGCAGTTCTTC. Translated: CASSPRTRGNEQFF.

About this clonotype itself: The conserved final phenylalanine or tryptophan is absent from the CDR3, which likely points to a read error. The chain has TRBV12-3 or TRBV12-4 and TRBJ2-7; D not certain. The CDR3 covers 12 residues. V was pared by 1 base and J by 3 bases, with 4 bases between. CDR3 coding DNA: TGTGCCAGCAGTTTAGGCTACTACGAGCAGTACTAC. Translating it yields CASSLGYYEQYY.

The CDR3 loop reads CATSRPGRGADTQYF. CDR3 DNA sequence: TGTGCCACCAGCAGGCCTGGGAGGGGGGCAGATACGCAGTATTTT. The V gene is TRBV15, the J gene TRBJ2-3, with a weak D call TRBD2 (7 bases). Germline values: CDR1 LNHNV, CDR2 YYDKDF (reference sequence). The CDR3 contains 15 residues. The ends were cut back, 3 bases at V and 4 bases at J, with 14 bases in the middle.

This clonotype showed up just a few times. The V and J genes are TRBV7-2 and TRBJ2-2; D is unclear. CDR3 length: 16 residues. Germline CDR1 and CDR2: SGHTA and FQGNSA. V dropped 3 bases and J dropped 5 bases, with 16 bases sitting between them. This chain's CDR3 is CASSFFNSRRTGELFF. The DNA of the CDR3 is TGTGCCAGCAGCTTCTTTAACTCCCGTCGGACCGGGGAGCTGTTTTTT.

This chain uses TRBV12-3 or TRBV12-4 with TRBJ1-5; the D is unclear. This CDR3 has 12 residues. Trimming shortened V by 5 bases and J by 7 bases, and 9 bases separated the two germline ends. DNA for the CDR3: TGTGCCAGCAGTAATATAGGCCAGCCCCAGCATTTT. Amino acids: CASSNIGQPQHF.

This chain links TRBV7-3 with TRBJ1-2; perhaps TRBD1 as D (5 bases). CDR1 SGHTA and CDR2 FQGTGA come from the germline V gene. Trimming took 6 bases from V and 4 from J, leaving 21 bases between them. This CDR3 comprises 16 residues. CDR3 region: CASSPRPAGGGYGYTF. DNA of the CDR3: TGTGCCAGCAGTCCCCGGCCGGCAGGTGGGGGCTATGGCTACACCTTC. Combining the CDR3 with reference TRBV7-3 and TRBJ1-2 gives the whole variable domain GAGVSQTPSNKVTEKGKYVELRCDPISGHTALYWYRQSLGQGPEFLIYFQGTGAADDSGLPNDRFFAVRPEGSVSTLKIQRTERGDSAVYLCASSPRPAGGGYGYTFGSGTRLTVV.

The V call is TRBV5-1, the J call TRBJ1-4, with D uncertain. The CDR3 extends over 14 amino acids. V was cut by 0 bases and J by 3 bases, with 6 bases left in between. Germline V gives CDR1 SGHRS, CDR2 YFSETQ. CDR3 loop: CASSLGSPNEKLFF. Written as DNA, the CDR3 is TGCGCCAGCAGCTTGGGGAGCCCTAATGAAAAACTGTTTTTT.

The count of this clonotype is one. V usage is TRBV7-9 and J usage is TRBJ2-1; 10 nucleotides match TRBD2. CDR3 length: 17 amino acids. J was trimmed by 7 bases and V by 5 bases; bases with no gene match: 14. Germline CDR1 is SEHNR and CDR2 is FQNEAQ (reference sequence). The CDR3 here is CASSHEGASGSGNEQFF. DNA of the CDR3: TGTGCCAGCAGCCATGAGGGGGCTAGCGGGAGTGGGAATGAGCAGTTCTTC.

This clonotype was seen repeatedly, ten times or more. The genes are TRBV6-4 and TRBJ2-2; weak D call: TRBD1 (5 bases). V shed 4 bases and J shed 4 bases, with 7 bases lying between them. The germline gives CDR1 MRHNA, CDR2 SNTAGT. The CDR3 covers 13 residues. Here the CDR3 reads CASSGQSTGELFF. CDR3 bases: TGTGCCAGCAGTGGACAGTCCACCGGGGAGCTGTTTTTT.

This clonotype has only a few counts. This rearrangement joins TRBV9 to TRBJ2-7; 7 positions match TRBD1. Germline-derived CDR1 and CDR2 are SGDLS and YYNGEE. V trimming: 4 bases; J trimming: 7 bases; junction bases outside the gene matches: 8. The CDR3 length is 13 residues. CDR3 nucleotides: TGTGCCAGCAGCTTTCGGACAGGCCTTGAGCAGTACTTC. Translation gives CASSFRTGLEQYF.

This chain links TRBV10-3 with TRBJ1-2, with 8 bases lining up with TRBD1. Trimming at V came to 3 bases and at J to 6 bases, leaving 9 bases not matched to a gene. The germline CDR1 and CDR2 sequences are ENHRY and SYGVKD. CDR3 length: 15 residues. The CDR3 DNA reads as TGTGCCATCAGTGACCCGGGACAGGTTCGGGATGGCTACACCTTC. Translating gives CAISDPGQVRDGYTF.

This clonotype was counted a few times. The rearrangement joins TRBV5-1 to TRBJ2-5; D tentatively fits TRBD1 or TRBD2 (5 bases each). Germline loops: CDR1 SGHRS, CDR2 YFSETQ. V was shortened by 1 base and J by 2 bases, with 12 bases between the two germline ends. CDR3 size: 15 residues. Written as DNA, the CDR3 is TGCGCCAGCAGCTTGCGGGGCTTTATTCAAGAGACCCAGTACTTC. It codes for CASSLRGFIQETQYF.